The entry below gives a single T cell receptor (beta chain) sequence along with its context. The CDR3 totals 14 residues. The germline CDR1 and CDR2 sequences are ENHRY and SYGVKD. The V gene end was trimmed by 3 bases and the J gene end by 6 bases; junction bases not matched to a gene: 4. The data were taken from a study of T cell changes during pregnancy in multiple sclerosis. Using immunoSEQ multiplex PCR, the repertoire was profiled, and TCRdb retains in-frame clones only, with some absent. The data show roughly 60,000 clones, 93% seen once. The receptor was derived from a female donor with multiple sclerosis, enrolled in a pregnancy study. Sequenced material: CD4+ T cells from peripheral blood mononuclear cells, taken before pregnancy. The chain couples TRBV10-3 to TRBJ2-1; TRBD1 agrees at 8 bases. Here the CDR3 reads CAISDSTGGNEQFF. DNA for the CDR3: TGTGCCATCAGTGATAGCACAGGGGGCAATGAGCAGTTCTTC.